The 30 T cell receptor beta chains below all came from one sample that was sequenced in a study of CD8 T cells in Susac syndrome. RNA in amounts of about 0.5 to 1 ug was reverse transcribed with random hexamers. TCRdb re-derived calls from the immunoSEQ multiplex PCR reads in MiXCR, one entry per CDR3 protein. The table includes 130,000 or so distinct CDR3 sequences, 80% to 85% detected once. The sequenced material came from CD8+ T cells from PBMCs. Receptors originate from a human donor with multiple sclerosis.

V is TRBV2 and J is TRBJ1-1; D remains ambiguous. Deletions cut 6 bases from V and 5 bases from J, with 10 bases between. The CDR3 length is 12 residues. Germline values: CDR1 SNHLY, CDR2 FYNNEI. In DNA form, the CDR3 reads TGTGCCAGCAGGGGGATGGGAACTGAAGCTTTCTTT. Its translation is CASRGMGTEAFF.

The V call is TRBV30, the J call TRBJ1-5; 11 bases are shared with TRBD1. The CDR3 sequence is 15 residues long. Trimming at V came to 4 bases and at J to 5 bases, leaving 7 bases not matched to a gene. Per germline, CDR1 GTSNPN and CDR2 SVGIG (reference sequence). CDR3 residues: CAWTPGQGVDQPQHF. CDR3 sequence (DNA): TGTGCCTGGACGCCGGGACAGGGGGTGGATCAGCCCCAGCATTTT.

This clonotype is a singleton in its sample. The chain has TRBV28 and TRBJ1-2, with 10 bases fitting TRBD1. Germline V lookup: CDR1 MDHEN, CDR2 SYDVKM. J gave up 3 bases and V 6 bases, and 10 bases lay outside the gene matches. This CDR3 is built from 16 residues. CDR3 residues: CASSLEPGQGYYGYTF. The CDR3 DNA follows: TGTGCCAGCAGCCTGGAACCGGGACAGGGGTACTATGGCTACACCTTC.

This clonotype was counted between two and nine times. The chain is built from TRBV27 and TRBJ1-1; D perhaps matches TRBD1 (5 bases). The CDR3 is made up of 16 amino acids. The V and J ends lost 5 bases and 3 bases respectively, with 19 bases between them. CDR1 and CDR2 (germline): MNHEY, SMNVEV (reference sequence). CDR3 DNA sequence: TGTGCCAGCAGTCCCCTCTGGGGAGGGGAGGACACTGAAGCTTTCTTT. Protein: CASSPLWGGEDTEAFF.

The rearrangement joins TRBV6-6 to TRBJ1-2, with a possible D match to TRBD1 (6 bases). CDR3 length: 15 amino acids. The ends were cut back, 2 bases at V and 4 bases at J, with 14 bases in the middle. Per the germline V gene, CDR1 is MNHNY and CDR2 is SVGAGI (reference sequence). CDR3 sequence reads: CASSYEGGAIYGYTF. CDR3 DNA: TGTGCCAGCAGTTACGAGGGGGGGGCAATCTATGGCTACACCTTC.

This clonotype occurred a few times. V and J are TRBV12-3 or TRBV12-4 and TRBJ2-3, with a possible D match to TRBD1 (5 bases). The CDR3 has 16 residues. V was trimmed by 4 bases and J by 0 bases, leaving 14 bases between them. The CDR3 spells CASSSDRYSSTDTQYF. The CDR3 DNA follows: TGTGCCAGCAGTTCCGACAGATATTCTAGCACAGATACGCAGTATTTT.

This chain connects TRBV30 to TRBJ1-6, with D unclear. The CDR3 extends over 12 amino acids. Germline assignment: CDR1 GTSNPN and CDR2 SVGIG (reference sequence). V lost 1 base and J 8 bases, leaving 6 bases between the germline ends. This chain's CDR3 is CAWSEMDSPLHF. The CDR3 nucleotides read TGTGCCTGGAGTGAGATGGATTCACCCCTCCACTTT.

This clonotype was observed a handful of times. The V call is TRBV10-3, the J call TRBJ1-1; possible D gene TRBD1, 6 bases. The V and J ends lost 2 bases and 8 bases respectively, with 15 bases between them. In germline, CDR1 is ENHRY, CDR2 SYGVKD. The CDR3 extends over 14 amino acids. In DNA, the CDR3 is TGTGCCATCAGTGAGACCGGGAGGACAGACGAAGCTTTCTTT. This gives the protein CAISETGRTDEAFF.

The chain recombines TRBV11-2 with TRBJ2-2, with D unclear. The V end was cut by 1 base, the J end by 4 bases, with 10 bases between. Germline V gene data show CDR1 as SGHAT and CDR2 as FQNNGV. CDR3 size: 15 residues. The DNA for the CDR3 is TGTGCCAGCAGCTTAGGGCGGAGAAGCACCGGGGAGCTGTTTTTT. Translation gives CASSLGRRSTGELFF.

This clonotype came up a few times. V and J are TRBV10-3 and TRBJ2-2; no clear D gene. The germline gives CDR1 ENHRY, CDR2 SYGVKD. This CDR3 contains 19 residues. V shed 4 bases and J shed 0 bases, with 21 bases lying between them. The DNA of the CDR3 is TGTGCCATCAGTGTGTTCTCTGTTGGGATGAAAACGAACACCGGGGAGCTGTTTTTT. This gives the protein CAISVFSVGMKTNTGELFF.

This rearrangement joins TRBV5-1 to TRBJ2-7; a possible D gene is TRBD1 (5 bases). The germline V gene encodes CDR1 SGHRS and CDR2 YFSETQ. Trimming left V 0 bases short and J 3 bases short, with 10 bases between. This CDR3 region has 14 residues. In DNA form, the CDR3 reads TGCGCCAGCAGCTTGGCGACAGAGAACTACGAGCAGTACTTC. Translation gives CASSLATENYEQYF.

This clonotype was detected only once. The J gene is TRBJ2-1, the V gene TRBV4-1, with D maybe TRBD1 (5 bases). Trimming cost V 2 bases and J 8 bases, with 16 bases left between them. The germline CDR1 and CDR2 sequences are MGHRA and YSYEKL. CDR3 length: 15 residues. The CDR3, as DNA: TGCGCCAGCAGCCAAACTCAACTACAGGTCGATGAGCAGTTCTTC. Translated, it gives CASSQTQLQVDEQFF.

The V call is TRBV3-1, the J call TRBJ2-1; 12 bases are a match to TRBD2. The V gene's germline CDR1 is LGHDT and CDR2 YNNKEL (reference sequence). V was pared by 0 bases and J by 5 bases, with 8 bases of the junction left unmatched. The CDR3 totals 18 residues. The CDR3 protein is CASSQDNIRLAGDNEQFF. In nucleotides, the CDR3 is TGTGCCAGCAGCCAAGATAATATTAGACTAGCGGGGGACAATGAGCAGTTCTTC.

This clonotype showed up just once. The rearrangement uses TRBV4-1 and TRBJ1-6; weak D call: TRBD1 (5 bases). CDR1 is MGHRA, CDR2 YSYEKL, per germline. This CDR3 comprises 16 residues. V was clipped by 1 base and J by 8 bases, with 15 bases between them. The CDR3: CASSQGLGREDSPLHF. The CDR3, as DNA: TGCGCCAGCAGCCAAGGTTTGGGACGGGAAGATTCACCCCTCCACTTT.

The CDR3 region is CTSSQVPGLAGGPDTQYF. CDR3 nucleotides: TGCACCAGCAGCCAAGTCCCGGGACTAGCGGGGGGGCCAGATACGCAGTATTTT. This chain connects TRBV1 to TRBJ2-3; no check of the table's D call, TRBD2, against the DNA was made. TRBV1 is a known pseudogene. This CDR3 comprises 18 residues.

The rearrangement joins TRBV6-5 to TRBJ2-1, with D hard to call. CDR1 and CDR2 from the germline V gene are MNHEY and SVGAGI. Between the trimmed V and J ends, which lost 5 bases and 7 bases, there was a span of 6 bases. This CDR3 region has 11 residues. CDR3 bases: TGTGCCAGCAGTGACCGTAATGAGCAGTTCTTC. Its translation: CASSDRNEQFF.

CDR3 in amino acids: CSVVVKPGELFF. The DNA of the CDR3 is TGCAGCGTTGTGGTTAAGCCCGGGGAGCTGTTTTTT. J is TRBJ2-2 and V is TRBV29-1; D gene ambiguous. Germline assignment: CDR1 SQVTM and CDR2 ANQGSEA. The CDR3 extends over 12 amino acids. Trimming removed 4 bases at V and 6 bases at J, with 9 bases between.

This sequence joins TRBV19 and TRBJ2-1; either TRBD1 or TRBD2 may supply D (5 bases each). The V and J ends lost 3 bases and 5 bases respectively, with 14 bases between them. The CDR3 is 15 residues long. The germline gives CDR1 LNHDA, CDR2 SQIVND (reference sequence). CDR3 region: CASSISTRGDNEQFF. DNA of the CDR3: TGTGCCAGTAGTATTAGTACTAGAGGGGACAATGAGCAGTTCTTC.

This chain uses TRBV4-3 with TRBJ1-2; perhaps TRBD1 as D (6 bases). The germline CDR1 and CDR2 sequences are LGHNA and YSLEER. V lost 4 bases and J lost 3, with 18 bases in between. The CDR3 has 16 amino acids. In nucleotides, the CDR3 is TGCGCCAGCAGCCCGCAGGGTGACAGGCTATACTATGGCTACACCTTC. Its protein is CASSPQGDRLYYGYTF.

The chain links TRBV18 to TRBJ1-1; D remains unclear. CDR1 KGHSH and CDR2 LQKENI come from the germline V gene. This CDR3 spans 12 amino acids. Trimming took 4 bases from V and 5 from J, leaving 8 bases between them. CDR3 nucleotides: TGTGCCAGCTCACGGGGAGAGACTGAAGCTTTCTTT. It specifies CASSRGETEAFF. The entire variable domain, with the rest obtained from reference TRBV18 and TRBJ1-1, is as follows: NAGVMQNPRHLVRRRGQEARLRCSPMKGHSHVYWYRQLPEEGLKFMVYLQKENIIDESGMPKERFSAEFPKEGPSILRIQQVVRGDSAAYFCASSRGETEAFFGQGTRLTVV.

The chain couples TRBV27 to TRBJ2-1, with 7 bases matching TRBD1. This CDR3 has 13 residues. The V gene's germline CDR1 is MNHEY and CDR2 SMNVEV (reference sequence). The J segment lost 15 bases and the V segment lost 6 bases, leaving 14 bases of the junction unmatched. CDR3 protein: CASSPTGPPLRFF. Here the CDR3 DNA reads TGTGCCAGCAGCCCGACAGGGCCTCCCCTAAGGTTCTTC.

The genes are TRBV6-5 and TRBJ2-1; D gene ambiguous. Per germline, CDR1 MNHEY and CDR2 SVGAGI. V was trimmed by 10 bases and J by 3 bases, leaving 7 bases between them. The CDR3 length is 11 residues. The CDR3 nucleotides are TGTGCCACAGAACTCTACAATGAGCAGTTCTTC. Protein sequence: CATELYNEQFF.

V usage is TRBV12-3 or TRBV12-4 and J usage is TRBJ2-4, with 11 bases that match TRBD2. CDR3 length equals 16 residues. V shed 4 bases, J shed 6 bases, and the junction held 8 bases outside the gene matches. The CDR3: CASSSTSGGFGNIQYF. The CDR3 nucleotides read TGTGCCAGCAGTTCCACTAGCGGGGGTTTCGGAAACATTCAGTACTTC.

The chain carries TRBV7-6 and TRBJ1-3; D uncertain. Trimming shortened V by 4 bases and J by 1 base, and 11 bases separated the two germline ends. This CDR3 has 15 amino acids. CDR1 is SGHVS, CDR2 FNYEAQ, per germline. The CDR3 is CASSSDQSSGNTIYF. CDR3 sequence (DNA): TGTGCCAGCAGCTCAGATCAATCATCTGGAAACACCATATATTTT.

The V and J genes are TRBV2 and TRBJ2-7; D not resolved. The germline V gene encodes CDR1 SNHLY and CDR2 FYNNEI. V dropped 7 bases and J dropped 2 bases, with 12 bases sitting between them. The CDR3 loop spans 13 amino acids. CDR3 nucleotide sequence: TGTGCCAGCAAGGCACCACCAGCCTACGAGCAGTACTTC. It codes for CASKAPPAYEQYF.

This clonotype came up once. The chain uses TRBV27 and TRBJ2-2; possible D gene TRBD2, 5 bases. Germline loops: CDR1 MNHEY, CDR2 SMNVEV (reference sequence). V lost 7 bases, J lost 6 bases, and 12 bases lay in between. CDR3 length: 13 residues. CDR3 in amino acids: CASIFKGAGELFF. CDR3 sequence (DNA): TGTGCCAGCATTTTCAAGGGAGCCGGGGAGCTGTTTTTT.

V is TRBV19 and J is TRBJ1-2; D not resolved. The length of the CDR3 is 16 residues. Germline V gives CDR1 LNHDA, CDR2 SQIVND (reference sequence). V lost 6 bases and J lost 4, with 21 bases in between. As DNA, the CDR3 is TGTGCCAGTAGGGGAGGACTCCCCCTTAGGGCCTATGGCTACACCTTC. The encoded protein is CASRGGLPLRAYGYTF.

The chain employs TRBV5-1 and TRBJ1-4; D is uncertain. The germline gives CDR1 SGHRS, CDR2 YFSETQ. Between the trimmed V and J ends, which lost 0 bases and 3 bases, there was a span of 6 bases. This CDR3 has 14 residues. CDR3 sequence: CASSLGFPNEKLFF. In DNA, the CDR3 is TGCGCCAGCAGCTTGGGGTTCCCTAATGAAAAACTGTTTTTT.

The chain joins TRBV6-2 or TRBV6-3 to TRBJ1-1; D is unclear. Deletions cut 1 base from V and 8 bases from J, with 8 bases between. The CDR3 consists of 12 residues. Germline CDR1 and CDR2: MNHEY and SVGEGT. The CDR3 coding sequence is TGTGCCAGCAGTTACTTGGAGACAGAAGCTTTCTTT. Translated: CASSYLETEAFF.

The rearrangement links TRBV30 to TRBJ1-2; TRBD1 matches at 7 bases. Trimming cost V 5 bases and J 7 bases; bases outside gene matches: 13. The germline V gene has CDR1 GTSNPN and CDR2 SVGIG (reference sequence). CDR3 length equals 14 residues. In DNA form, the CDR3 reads TGTGCCTGGCAAATCCACACAGGGGACTCTGGCTACACCTTC. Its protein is CAWQIHTGDSGYTF.